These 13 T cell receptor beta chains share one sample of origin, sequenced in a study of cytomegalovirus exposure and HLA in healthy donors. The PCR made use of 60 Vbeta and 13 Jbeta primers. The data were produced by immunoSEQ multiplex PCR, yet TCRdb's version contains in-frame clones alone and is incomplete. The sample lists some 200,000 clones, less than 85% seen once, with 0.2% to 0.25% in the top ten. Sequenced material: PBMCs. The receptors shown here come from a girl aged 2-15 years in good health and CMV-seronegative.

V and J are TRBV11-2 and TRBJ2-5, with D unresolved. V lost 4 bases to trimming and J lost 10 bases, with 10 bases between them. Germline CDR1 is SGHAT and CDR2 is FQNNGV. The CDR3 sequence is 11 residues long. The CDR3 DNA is TGTGCCAGCAGCTCACTGCGGAGCCAGTACTTC. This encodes CASSSLRSQYF.

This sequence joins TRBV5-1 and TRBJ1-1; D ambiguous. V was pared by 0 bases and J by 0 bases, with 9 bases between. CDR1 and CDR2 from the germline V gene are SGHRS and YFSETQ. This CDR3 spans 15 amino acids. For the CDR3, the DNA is TGCGCCAGCAGCTTGGTTCCCGCGGTGAACACTGAAGCTTTCTTT. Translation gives CASSLVPAVNTEAFF.

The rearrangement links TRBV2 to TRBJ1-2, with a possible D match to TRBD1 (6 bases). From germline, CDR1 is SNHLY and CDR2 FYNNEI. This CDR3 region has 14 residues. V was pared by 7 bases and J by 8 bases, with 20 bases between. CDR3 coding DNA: TGTGCCAGCAACGTTCGGGGAGGGGGGGAAGGCTACACCTTC. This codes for CASNVRGGGEGYTF.

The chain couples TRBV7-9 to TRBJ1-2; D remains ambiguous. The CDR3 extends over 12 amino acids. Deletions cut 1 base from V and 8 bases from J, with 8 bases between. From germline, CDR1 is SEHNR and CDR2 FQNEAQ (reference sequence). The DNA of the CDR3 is TGTGCCAGCAGCTTAGATGGGCGAGGCTACACCTTC. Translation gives CASSLDGRGYTF. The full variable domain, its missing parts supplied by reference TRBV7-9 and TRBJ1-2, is DTGVSQNPRHKITKRGQNVTFRCDPISEHNRLYWYRQTLGQGPEFLTYFQNEAQLEKSRLLSDRFSAERPKGSFSTLEIQRTEQGDSAMYLCASSLDGRGYTFGSGTRLTVV.

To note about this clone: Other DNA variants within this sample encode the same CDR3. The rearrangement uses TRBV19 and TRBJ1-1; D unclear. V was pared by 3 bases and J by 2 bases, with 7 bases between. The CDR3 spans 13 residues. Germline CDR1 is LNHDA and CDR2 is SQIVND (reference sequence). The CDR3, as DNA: TGTGCCAGTAGTATCGGAGTTAACACTGAAGCTTTCTTT. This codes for CASSIGVNTEAFF.

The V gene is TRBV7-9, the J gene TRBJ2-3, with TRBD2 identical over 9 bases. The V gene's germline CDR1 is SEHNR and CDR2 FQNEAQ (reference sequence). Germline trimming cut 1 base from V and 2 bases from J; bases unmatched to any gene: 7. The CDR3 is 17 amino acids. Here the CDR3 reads CASSLVYAGGYTDTQYF. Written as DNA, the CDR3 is TGTGCCAGCAGCTTAGTTTACGCGGGGGGGTACACAGATACGCAGTATTTT.

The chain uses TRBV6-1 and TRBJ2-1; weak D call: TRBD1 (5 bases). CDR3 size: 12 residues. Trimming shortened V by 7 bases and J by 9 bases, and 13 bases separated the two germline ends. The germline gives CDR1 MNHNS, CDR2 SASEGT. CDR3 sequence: CASIDSGVEQFF. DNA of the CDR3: TGTGCCAGCATCGACAGTGGAGTTGAGCAGTTCTTC.

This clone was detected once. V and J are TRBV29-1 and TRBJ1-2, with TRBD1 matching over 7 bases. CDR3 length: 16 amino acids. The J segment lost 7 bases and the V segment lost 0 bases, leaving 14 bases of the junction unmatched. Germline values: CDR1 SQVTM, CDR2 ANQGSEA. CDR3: CSVEERTGKGRFGYTF. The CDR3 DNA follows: TGCAGCGTTGAAGAAAGGACAGGCAAAGGGCGGTTTGGCTACACCTTC.

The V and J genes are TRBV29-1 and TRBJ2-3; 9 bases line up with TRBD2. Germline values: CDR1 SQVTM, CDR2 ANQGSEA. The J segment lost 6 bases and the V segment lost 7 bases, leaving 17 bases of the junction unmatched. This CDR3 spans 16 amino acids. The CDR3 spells CSGALGSGRSIDTQYF. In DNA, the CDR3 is TGCAGCGGCGCCCTGGGTAGCGGGAGAAGTATTGATACGCAGTATTTT.

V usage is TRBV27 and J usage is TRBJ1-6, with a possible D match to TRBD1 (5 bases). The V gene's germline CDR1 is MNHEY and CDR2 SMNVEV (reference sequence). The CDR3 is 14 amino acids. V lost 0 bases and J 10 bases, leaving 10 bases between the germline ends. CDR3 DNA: TGTGCCAGCAGTTTATCGCAGGGCGCCTCACCCCTCCACTTT. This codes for CASSLSQGASPLHF.

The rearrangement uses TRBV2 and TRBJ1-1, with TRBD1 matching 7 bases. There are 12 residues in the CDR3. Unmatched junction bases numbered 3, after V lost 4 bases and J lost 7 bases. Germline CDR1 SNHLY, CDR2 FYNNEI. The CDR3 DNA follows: TGTGCCAGCAGTGGACAGGGAGTTGAAGCTTTCTTT. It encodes CASSGQGVEAFF.

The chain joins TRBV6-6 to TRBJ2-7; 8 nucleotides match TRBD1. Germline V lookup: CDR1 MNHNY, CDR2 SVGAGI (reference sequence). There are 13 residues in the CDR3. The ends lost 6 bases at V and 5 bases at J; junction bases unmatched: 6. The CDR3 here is CASRRQGADEQYF. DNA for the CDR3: TGTGCCAGCAGACGGCAGGGGGCGGACGAGCAGTACTTC.

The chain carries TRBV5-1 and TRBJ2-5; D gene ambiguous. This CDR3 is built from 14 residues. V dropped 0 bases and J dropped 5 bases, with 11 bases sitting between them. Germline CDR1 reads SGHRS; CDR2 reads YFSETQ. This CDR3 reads CASSLGPSRETQYF. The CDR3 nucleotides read TGCGCCAGCAGCTTGGGCCCAAGCAGGGAGACCCAGTACTTC. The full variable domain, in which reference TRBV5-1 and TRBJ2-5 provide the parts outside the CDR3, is KAGVTQTPRYLIKTRGQQVTLSCSPISGHRSVSWYQQTPGQGLQFLFEYFSETQRNKGNFPGRFSGRQFSNSRSEMNVSTLELGDSALYLCASSLGPSRETQYFGPGTRLLVL.